The clone carrying this T cell receptor beta chain has more than one count but fewer than ten. The identical CDR3 is also encoded by other nucleotide sequences in the sample. The data derive from a study of control samples from healthy donors and cancer patients. The CDR3 sequence is 11 residues long. V lost 6 bases to trimming and J lost 2 bases, with 4 bases between them. TCRdb's table, derived via immunoSEQ multiplex PCR, lists solely in-frame clones and lacks some. The profile shows 100,000 to 150,000 clones, about nine tenths of them singletons. This TCR was recovered from a man aged 35-49 years in good health. Sequences were obtained from blood. This chain joins TRBV12-3 or TRBV12-4 and TRBJ2-5; no definite D call. The CDR3 DNA sequence: TGTGCCAGCAGCTATCAAGAGACCCAGTACTTC. Translation gives CASSYQETQYF.